The 5 T cell receptor beta chains given below trace back to one sample, sequenced in a study of blood T cell repertoires in COVID-19. TCRdb keeps only in-frame clones here, not all; method: immunoSEQ multiplex PCR. The top ten hold just under 2% of the sample, which has fewer than 45,000 clones, around three quarters seen once. Sequenced: peripheral blood. These receptors all stem from a man aged 60-69 years with active COVID-19.

The chain recombines TRBV11-2 with TRBJ2-1, with TRBD1 as a possible D gene (5 bases). CDR3 size: 14 residues. V lost 2 bases, J lost 4 bases, and 9 bases lay in between. The V gene's germline CDR1 is SGHAT and CDR2 FQNNGV. CDR3 amino acids: CASSLSSGYNEQFF. For the CDR3, the DNA is TGTGCCAGCAGCTTAAGTTCAGGGTACAATGAGCAGTTCTTC.

CDR3 coding DNA: TGTGCCAGTAGAGGAACGGGACAGGCCCGGGGGCCCCTCCACTTT. It is translated as CASRGTGQARGPLHF. This chain links TRBV19 with TRBJ1-6; 8 bases are a match to TRBD1. From germline, CDR1 is LNHDA and CDR2 SQIVND (reference sequence). The CDR3 loop spans 15 amino acids. V was pared by 6 bases and J by 13 bases, with 14 bases of the junction left unmatched. The entire variable domain, with the rest obtained from reference TRBV19 and TRBJ1-6, is as follows: DGGITQSPKYLFRKEGQNVTLSCEQNLNHDAMYWYRQDPGQGLRLIYYSQIVNDFQKGDIAEGYSVSREKKESFPLTVTSAQKNPTAFYLCASRGTGQARGPLHFGNGTRLTVT.

A few counts support this clone. V and J are TRBV21-1 and TRBJ1-1; TRBD1, the table's D call, was not compared with the DNA. TRBV21-1 is labeled a pseudogene. This CDR3 comprises 13 residues. CDR3 nucleotide sequence: TGTGCCAGCAGCAAAGCCCAACAGCTTGAAGCTTTCTTT. Translation: CASSKAQQLEAFF.

The chain has TRBV7-2 and TRBJ1-1; 7 positions match TRBD1. Germline V gene lookup returns CDR1 SGHTA and CDR2 FQGNSA. There are 16 residues in the CDR3. Unmatched junction bases numbered 8, after V lost 1 base and J lost 3 bases. The CDR3 bases are TGTGCCAGCAGCTTAGTGGCAGGGGGAAGGGACACTGAAGCTTTCTTT. Translated, it gives CASSLVAGGRDTEAFF.

A few counts support this clone. The rearrangement uses TRBV27 and TRBJ1-2; TRBD1 might be the D (6 bases). The germline V and J ends were trimmed by 5 bases and 2 bases, with 12 bases remaining between them. The germline V gene encodes CDR1 MNHEY and CDR2 SMNVEV (reference sequence). The CDR3 consists of 14 residues. The CDR3 DNA reads as TGTGCCAGCAGTCGACAGGTGGGAAACTATGGCTACACCTTC. Its translation is CASSRQVGNYGYTF.